This T cell receptor beta chain was captured in a study of cytomegalovirus exposure and HLA in healthy donors listed by TCRdb under 2017. Regarding the research as a whole: An earlier analysis of under 600 of the donors reported roughly 270 Gb of sequence data and 117 million unique TCR beta sequences from around 200 million T cells. An early release covering 550 to 700 HLA-typed donors comprised approximately 300 gigabases of sequencing data and 85 million or so unique TCR sequences. The genetic ancestry cluster associated with self-reported Caucasian donors included roughly four fifths of the roughly 360 genotyped donors. The study was designed to test whether signatures of past pathogen exposure could be identified by cataloging public T cell receptors. Using immunosequencing, the study profiled T cell repertoires from 500 to 800 subjects and related those repertoires to cytomegalovirus serostatus. Besides the first cohort of hundreds of subjects, a separate validation cohort made up of 120 different subjects was used. High-throughput TCR immunosequencing, statistical association of individual TCRs with disease status, and machine learning were combined to predict cytomegalovirus infection status. A later analysis re-analyzed previously published TCR beta repertoires from 660 or so donors and added high-resolution HLA genotyping to study TCR occurrence patterns. The later analysis used no new phenotypic data to find candidate immune exposures, relying instead on TCR beta sequences and their occurrence across donors. An earlier analysis of around 580 of the donors used high-throughput TCR beta sequencing to judge whether each TCR beta V gene segment behaved as functional or pseudogenic. Donor age, sex, ethnicity and CMV serostatus were compiled together with the repertoire data. A later genetic analysis took genome-wide SNP genotypes for 398 of the 666 donors and used that subset as a discovery cohort. Every repertoire in the discovery cohort had been generated on one and the same sequencing platform. HLA typing covered class I and class II loci at four-digit resolution. Typing coverage varied by locus: about 629-640 donors for A, B, C, DRB1 and DQB1; some 520 for DQA1; some 610 for DPA1; roughly 470 for DPB1. Several DR-DQ haplotypes were treated as single units for association and clustering because of strong linkage in the cohort. Across around 400 genotyped donors of the cohort, an average of about 220,000 unique TCR beta nucleotide sequences per donor were sequenced, and 15% to 20% of those sequences were non-productive. Paper-wide results and their limitations: A total of some 180 TCR beta chains were listed by the study as associated with cytomegalovirus. It was suggested by the authors that the approach could potentially be generalized to other disease states and immunological phenotypes. HLA typing was unavailable for some donors at each locus, so association tests used only the typed subset. Seventeen rarely observed V segments, including chromosome 9 orphons, were excluded from the earlier analysis of a few hundred of the donors because counts were too low. Three of the identified cytomegalovirus-associated TCR beta chains were confirmed in vitro to be specific for cytomegalovirus antigens. A later genetic analysis reported fewer N-insertions in productive TCRs among donors in an Asian-associated ancestry cluster than the roughly 700-donor mean. Only TCR beta chains were sequenced in this cohort, and the absence of alpha or paired-chain data limited detectable features. Immune exposure information for the cohort was limited to CMV serostatus. The presence/absence analyses assumed that sequencing depth was roughly uniform across donors, and that assumption may not be true. A later genetic analysis associated a missense DCLRE1C variant with V-gene and J-gene trimming of TCR beta chains, and an independent cohort replicated the association. An earlier analysis of approximately 500 of the donors showed that most TCR beta V segments appeared in productive rearrangements either about 87% or about 30% of the time, which broadly matched IMGT annotations. In a later analysis, HLA-associated TCR beta chains were found to be more clonally expanded and to have lower generation probabilities than equally common non-associated chains. Most CMV-associated TCR beta chains appeared to be HLA-restricted in a later analysis, and the HLA associations seemed to be driven largely by CMV exposure. In both the original and validation cohorts, the classifier was reported to diagnose cytomegalovirus status with high specificity and sensitivity. Linkage disequilibrium might explain the correlated functional status among segregating V segments, but an unknown experimental factor could not be ruled out. A later analysis associated around 16,000 TCR beta sequences with specific HLA alleles at a false discovery rate of 0.05. Assigning TCR associations to individual alleles was difficult when HLA alleles, especially DR and DQ, strongly co-occurred. Most TCR sequences were seen in very few donors, while some public TCRs were found in many individuals. A further reported finding was that TCR beta sequences accurately predicted the HLA-A and HLA-B alleles for most subjects in the first cohort. Some IMGT-functional V segments, including TRBV6-2 and TRBV6-3, could not be distinguished by the 87-base-pair reads and were therefore excluded. A cluster of highly shared sequence variants was judged likely to be a technical artifact of the sequencing pipeline. In a later analysis, several top co-occurrence clusters were reported to appear linked to parvovirus B19, influenza, CMV and Epstein-Barr virus. According to a later analysis, TCR association rates differed among HLA loci, with DRB1 alleles showing the most associated TCRs and HLA-C alleles showing the fewest.

Remarks on this clone: The antigen this receptor binds is unknown. The input lacks base qualities; no much larger clone sits a single base away.

Libraries were prepared through the immunoSEQ multiplex PCR assay. The multiplex PCR relied on a mix of 60 forward primers for TCR Vbeta segments and 13 reverse primers for TCR Jbeta segments. A multiplex PCR assay on genomic DNA amplified the CDR3 region of rearranged TCR beta genes. The amplified TCR beta libraries were sequenced on the Illumina HiSeq System as 87-base-pair reads. The authors processed their data as follows. A later analysis tallied 70 million to 100 million unique TCR beta chains across the 666 repertoires, and approximately 12 million of those chains were shared by two or more donors. A nearest-neighbor algorithm error-corrected the raw reads and collapsed the reads into unique sequences, merging closely related sequences to remove PCR and sequencing errors. To assign V, D and J gene segments, CDR3 sequences were aligned to IMGT reference sequences. Each retained sequence needed at least a six-nucleotide match to both a V gene segment and a J gene segment. Rearrangements were classified as productive when the CDR3 lacked stop codons and remained in frame with V and J, and all other rearrangements were classified as non-productive. Following IMGT convention, CDR3 was defined as the stretch from the second conserved V-encoded cysteine to the conserved J-encoded phenylalanine. In an earlier analysis of around 570 of the donors, sequences lacking an unambiguous match to a single V gene segment were excluded. In an earlier analysis of approximately 590 of the donors, V segments were called functional above 56.7% productive rearrangements and were called segregating when the between-donor standard deviation exceeded 5%. A statistical classification framework was built to diagnose cytomegalovirus status from the catalog of TCR beta chain sequences. A later analysis assigned V and J genes by comparing TCR nucleotide sequences with IMGT/GENE-DB human TR gene sequences. A later analysis assigned CDR3 sequences and most-parsimonious VDJ recombination scenarios with the TCRdist pipeline. In a later analysis, every TCR beta chain was defined by the combination of its CDR3 amino acid sequence and its V-gene family, and reads without a unique V-gene family were dropped. In a later analysis, fewer than 650 highly shared, low-generation-probability nucleotide sequences were removed to address suspected cross-contamination and a sequencing artifact. In a later analysis, a clonal expansion index was calculated for each public chain from normalized within-repertoire ranks of inferred template counts. In a later analysis, generation probabilities were computed using a VDJ recombination model fitted to out-of-frame rearrangements, and the results were checked against IGoR. In a later analysis, TCR-TCR, TCR-HLA and TCR-CMV co-occurrence was scored with hypergeometric tests, and a repertoire-size bias correction was applied to TCR pairs. False discovery rates were estimated in a later analysis by permuting HLA or CMV assignments 20 times. A later analysis grouped co-occurring TCRs with DBSCAN, adding TCRdist sequence similarity when clustering within HLA-allele-positive subsets. Repertoires with fewer than 30,000 or more than 120,000 public chains, plus five repertoires with anomalous nucleotide sharing, were excluded from co-occurrence clustering. In its TCRdb copy, this immuneACCESS table keeps in-frame sequences only and misses some clones. Where compared with another copy, unresolved V genes explain less than half of these, and the others have no known cause. V, J and clone size reflect that table, while D and trimming were determined from the DNA. In this sample the table shows 150,000 to 200,000 clones, 80% to 85% of which occur a single time. The ten largest clones take up approximately 2% of the sample.

The cohort consisted of 666 healthy bone marrow donors. Cohort members were all nominally healthy when sampled, although unrecorded immune exposures were likely present. The donor tested CMV seropositive, placing the donor among the 289 seropositive members of the cohort. Every donor gave a peripheral blood sample, and the peripheral blood mononuclear cells from that sample were used for TCR beta sequencing. Genomic DNA was extracted from the blood cell samples with the Qiagen DNeasy Blood Extraction Kit. Trimming costs V 1 base and J 7 bases, and their ends lie 13 bases apart. Reading the germline V gene gives CDR1 SGHVS and CDR2 FQNEAQ. Reading from cysteine to phenylalanine, the CDR3 counts 14 amino acids. CDR3 DNA is the only sequence kept; it has 42 bases, read in frame from the first base.

Recombination linked TRBV7-8 to TRBJ1-2, with TRBD1 perhaps the D gene, on 5 matching bases. The sequence was collected from a woman under 30 in good health and CMV-seropositive. Sequencing was performed on PBMCs. The nucleotides are TGTGCCAGCAGCTTAGGACAGAGCGCGGCTGGCTACACCTTC. This encodes CASSLGQSAAGYTF.